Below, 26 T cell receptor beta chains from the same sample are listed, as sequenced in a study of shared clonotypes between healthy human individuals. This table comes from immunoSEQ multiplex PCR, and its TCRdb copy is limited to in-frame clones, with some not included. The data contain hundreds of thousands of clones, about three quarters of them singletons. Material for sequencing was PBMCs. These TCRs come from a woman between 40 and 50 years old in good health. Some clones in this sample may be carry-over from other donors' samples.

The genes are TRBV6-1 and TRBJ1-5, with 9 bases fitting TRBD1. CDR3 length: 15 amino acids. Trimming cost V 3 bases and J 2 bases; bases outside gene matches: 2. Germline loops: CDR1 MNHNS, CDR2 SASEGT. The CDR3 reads CASSDTGGRNQPQHF. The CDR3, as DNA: TGTGCCAGCAGTGATACAGGGGGCCGCAATCAGCCCCAGCATTTT.

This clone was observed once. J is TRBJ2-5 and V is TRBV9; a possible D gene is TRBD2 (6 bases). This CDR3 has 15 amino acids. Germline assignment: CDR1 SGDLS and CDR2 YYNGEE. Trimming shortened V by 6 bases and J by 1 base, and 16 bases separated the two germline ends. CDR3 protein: CASTRTPSVQETQYF. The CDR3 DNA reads TGTGCCAGCACGCGGACTCCTAGCGTCCAAGAGACCCAGTACTTC.

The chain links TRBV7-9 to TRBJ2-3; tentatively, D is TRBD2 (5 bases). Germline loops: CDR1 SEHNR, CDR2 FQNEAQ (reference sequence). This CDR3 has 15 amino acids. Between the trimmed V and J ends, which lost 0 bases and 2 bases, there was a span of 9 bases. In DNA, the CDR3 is TGTGCCAGCAGCTTAGCGGGAGCGTCCACAGATACGCAGTATTTT. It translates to CASSLAGASTDTQYF.

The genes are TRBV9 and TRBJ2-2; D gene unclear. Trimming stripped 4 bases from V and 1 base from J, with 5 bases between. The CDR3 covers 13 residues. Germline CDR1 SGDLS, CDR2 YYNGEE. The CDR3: CASSPWNTGELFF. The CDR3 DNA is TGTGCCAGCAGCCCCTGGAACACCGGGGAGCTGTTTTTT.

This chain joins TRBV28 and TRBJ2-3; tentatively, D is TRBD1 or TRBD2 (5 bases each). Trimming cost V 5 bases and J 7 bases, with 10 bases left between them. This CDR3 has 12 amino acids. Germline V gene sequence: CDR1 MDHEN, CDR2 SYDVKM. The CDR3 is CASSPGRNTQYF. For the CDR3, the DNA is TGTGCCAGCAGTCCGGGACGGAATACGCAGTATTTT.

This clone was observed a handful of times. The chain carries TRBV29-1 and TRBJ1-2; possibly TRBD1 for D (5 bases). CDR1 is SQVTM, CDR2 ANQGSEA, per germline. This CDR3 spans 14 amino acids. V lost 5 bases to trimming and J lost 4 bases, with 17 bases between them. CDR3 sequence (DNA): TGCAGCGTTCTCGTGGGCAGGGTAGGCTATGGCTACACCTTC. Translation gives CSVLVGRVGYGYTF. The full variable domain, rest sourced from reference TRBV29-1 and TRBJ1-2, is SAVISQKPSRDICQRGTSLTIQCQVDSQVTMMFWYRQQPGQSLTLIATANQGSEATYESGFVIDKFPISRPNLTFSTLTVSNMSPEDSSIYLCSVLVGRVGYGYTFGSGTRLTVV.

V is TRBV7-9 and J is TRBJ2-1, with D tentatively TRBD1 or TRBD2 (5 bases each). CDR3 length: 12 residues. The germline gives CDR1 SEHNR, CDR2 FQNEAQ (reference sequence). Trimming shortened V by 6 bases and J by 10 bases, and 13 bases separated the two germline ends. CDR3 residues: CASSHDRGEQFF. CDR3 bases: TGTGCCAGCAGTCACGACAGAGGGGAGCAGTTCTTC.

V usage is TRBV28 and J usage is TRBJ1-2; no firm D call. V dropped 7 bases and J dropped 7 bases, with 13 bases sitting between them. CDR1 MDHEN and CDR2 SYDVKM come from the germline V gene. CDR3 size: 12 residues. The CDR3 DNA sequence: TGTGCCAGCAACCCCGATAAGGTTGGCTACACCTTC. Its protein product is CASNPDKVGYTF.

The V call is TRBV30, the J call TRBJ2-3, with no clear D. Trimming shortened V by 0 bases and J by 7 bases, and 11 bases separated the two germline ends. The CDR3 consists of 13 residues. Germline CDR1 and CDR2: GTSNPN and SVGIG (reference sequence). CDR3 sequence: CAWSVGSPNTQYF. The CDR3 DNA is TGTGCCTGGAGTGTAGGGTCCCCGAATACGCAGTATTTT.

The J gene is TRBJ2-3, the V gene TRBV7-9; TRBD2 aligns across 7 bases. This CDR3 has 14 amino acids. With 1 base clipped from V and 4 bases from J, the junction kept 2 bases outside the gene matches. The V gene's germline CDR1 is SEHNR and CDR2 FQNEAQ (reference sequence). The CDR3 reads CASSLGTSADTQYF. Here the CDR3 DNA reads TGTGCCAGCAGCTTAGGGACTAGTGCAGATACGCAGTATTTT.

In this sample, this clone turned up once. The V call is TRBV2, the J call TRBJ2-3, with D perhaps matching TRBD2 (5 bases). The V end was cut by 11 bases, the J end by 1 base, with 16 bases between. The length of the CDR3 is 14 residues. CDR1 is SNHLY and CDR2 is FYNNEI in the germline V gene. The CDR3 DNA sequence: TGTGCCCAGCAGCTGGGAGTAGGCACAGATACGCAGTATTTT. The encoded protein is CAQQLGVGTDTQYF. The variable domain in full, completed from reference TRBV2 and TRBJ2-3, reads EPEVTQTPSHQVTQMGQEVILRCVPISNHLYFYWYRQILGQKVEFLVSFYNNEISEKSEIFDDQFSVERPDGSNFTLKIRSTKLEDSAMYFCAQQLGVGTDTQYFGPGTRLTVL.

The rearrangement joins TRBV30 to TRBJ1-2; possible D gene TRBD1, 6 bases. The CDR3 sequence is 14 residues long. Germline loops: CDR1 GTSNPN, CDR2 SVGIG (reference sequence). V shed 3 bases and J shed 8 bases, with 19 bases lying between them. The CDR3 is CAWSSFSGGDGYTF. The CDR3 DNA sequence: TGTGCCTGGAGCAGCTTCTCGGGGGGCGACGGCTACACCTTC. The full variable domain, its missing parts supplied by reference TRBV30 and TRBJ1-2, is SQTIHQWPATLVQPVGSPLSLECTVEGTSNPNLYWYRQAAGRGLQLLFYSVGIGQISSEVPQNLSASRPQDRQFILSSKKLLLSDSGFYLCAWSSFSGGDGYTFGSGTRLTVV.

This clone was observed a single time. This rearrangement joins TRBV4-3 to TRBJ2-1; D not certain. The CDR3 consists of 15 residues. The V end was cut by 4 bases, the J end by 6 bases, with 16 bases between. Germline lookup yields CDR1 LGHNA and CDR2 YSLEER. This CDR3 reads CASSRVIGRSNEQFF. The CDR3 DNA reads TGCGCCAGCAGCCGGGTAATCGGGCGCAGCAATGAGCAGTTCTTC.

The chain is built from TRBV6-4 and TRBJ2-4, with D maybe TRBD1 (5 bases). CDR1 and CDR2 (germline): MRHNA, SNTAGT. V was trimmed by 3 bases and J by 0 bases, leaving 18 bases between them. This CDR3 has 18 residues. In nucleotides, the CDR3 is TGTGCCAGCAGTGATTGGGGCATATTCGGGTTAGCCAAAAACATTCAGTACTTC. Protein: CASSDWGIFGLAKNIQYF.

The CDR3 bases are TGTGCCAGCAGTGTGGGACCGATGGACATTCAGTACTTC. Translating it yields CASSVGPMDIQYF. The V call is TRBV6-1, the J call TRBJ2-4; tentatively, D is TRBD1 or TRBD2 (5 bases each). The length of the CDR3 is 13 residues. Germline assignment: CDR1 MNHNS and CDR2 SASEGT. V was cut by 4 bases and J by 8 bases, with 12 bases left in between.

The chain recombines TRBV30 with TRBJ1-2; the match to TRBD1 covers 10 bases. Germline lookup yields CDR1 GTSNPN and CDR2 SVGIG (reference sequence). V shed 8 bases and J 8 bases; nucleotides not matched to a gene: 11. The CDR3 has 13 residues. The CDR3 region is CAQRQGAHRGYTF. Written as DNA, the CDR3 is TGTGCCCAGAGACAGGGGGCCCATCGCGGCTACACCTTC.

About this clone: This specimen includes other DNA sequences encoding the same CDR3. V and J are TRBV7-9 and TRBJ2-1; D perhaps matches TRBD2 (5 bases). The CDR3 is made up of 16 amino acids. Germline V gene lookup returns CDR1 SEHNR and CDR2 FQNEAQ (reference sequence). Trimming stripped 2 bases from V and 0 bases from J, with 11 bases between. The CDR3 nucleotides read TGTGCCAGCAGCTTAAGTCTAGCCGGCTCCTACAATGAGCAGTTCTTC. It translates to CASSLSLAGSYNEQFF.

CDR3 nucleotide sequence: TGTGCCATCAGCCCGGGGACAGGGTCTGAGACCCAGTACTTC. Protein product: CAISPGTGSETQYF. V usage is TRBV10-3 and J usage is TRBJ2-5; 9 bases are a match to TRBD1. Germline CDR1 and CDR2: ENHRY and SYGVKD. The CDR3 loop spans 14 amino acids. The ends lost 6 bases at V and 5 bases at J; junction bases unmatched: 7.

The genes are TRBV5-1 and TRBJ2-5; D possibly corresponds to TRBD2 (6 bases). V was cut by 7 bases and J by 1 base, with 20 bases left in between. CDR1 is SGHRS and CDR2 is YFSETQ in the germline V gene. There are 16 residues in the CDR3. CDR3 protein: CASYWGVADLQETQYF. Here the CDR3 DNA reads TGCGCCAGCTACTGGGGGGTAGCGGACCTCCAAGAGACCCAGTACTTC.

The chain's CDR3 is CATSRDRDRNTGELFF. The CDR3 DNA follows: TGTGCCACCAGCAGAGACCGGGACAGAAACACCGGGGAGCTGTTTTTT. The gene calls are TRBV15 and TRBJ2-2; 7 bases agree with TRBD1. The germline gives CDR1 LNHNV, CDR2 YYDKDF (reference sequence). There are 16 residues in the CDR3. Trimming took 0 bases from V and 2 from J; bases not matched to a gene: 3.

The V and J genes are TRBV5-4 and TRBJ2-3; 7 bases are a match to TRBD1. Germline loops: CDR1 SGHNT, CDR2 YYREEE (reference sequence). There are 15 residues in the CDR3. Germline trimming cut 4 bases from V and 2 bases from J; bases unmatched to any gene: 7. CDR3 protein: CASSRGQVSTDTQYF. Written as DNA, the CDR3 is TGTGCCAGCAGCCGAGGACAGGTTTCCACAGATACGCAGTATTTT.

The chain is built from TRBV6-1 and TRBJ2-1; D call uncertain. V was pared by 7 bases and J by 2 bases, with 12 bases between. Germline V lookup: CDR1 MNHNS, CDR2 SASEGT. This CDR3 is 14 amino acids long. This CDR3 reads CASTPQRAYNEQFF. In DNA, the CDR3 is TGTGCCAGCACGCCCCAGAGAGCCTACAATGAGCAGTTCTTC.

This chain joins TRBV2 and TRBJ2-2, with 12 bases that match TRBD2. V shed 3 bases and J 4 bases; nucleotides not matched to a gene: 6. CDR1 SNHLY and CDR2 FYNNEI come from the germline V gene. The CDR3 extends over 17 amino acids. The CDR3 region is CASSDMASGRATGELFF. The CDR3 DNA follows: TGTGCCAGCAGTGATATGGCTAGCGGGAGGGCCACCGGGGAGCTGTTTTTT.

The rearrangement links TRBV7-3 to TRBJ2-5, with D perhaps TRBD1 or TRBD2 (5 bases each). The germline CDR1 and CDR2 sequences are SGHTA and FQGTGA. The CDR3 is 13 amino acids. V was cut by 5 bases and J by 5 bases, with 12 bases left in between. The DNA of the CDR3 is TGTGCCAGCAGCCGAGGGGTTTGGGAGACCCAGTACTTC. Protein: CASSRGVWETQYF.

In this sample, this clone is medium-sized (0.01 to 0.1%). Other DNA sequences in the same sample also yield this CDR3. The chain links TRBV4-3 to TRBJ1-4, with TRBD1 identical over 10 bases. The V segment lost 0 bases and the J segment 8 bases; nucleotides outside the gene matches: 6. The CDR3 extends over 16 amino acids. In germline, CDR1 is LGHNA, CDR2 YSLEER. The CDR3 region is CASSQDLGTGAEKLFF. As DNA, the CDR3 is TGCGCCAGCAGCCAAGATCTTGGGACAGGGGCCGAAAAACTGTTTTTT.

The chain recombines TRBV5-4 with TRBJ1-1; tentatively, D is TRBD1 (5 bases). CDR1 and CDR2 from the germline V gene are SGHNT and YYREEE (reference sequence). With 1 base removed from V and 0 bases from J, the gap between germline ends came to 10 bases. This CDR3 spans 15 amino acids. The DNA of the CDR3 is TGTGCCAGCAGCTTGCCTGCAGGGATGAACACTGAAGCTTTCTTT. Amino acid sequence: CASSLPAGMNTEAFF.